The next 3 T cell receptor beta chains were all read from a single sample in a study of blood T cells in healthy people across ages (dated by TCRdb to about 2015). The library was produced with 5' RACE. Sequencing used an Illumina HiSeq 2500. The second PCR ran for roughly 7 to 11 cycles and used a J-beta primer mix along with a sample-barcoded 5' primer. TCRdb reran the public reads through fastp at Q25 and MiXCR, keeping productive beta chains. Rows merge per CDR3 protein into single entries with the most common DNA and genes. This sample has fewer than 950,000 distinct CDR3 sequences in its table, and approximately 55% of those were observed once. Approximately 40% of the sample comes from the top ten. The sample was blood. The receptors were gathered from a man of 80 years or more in good health.

This chain uses TRBV6-5 with TRBJ1-2; 7 bases align to TRBD1. There are 14 residues in the CDR3. V lost 6 bases to trimming and J lost 4 bases; unmatched junction nucleotides: 8. CDR1 is MNHEY and CDR2 is SVGAGI in the germline V gene. CDR3 residues: CASSLRRGPYGYTF. CDR3 bases: TGTGCCAGCAGCTTGCGGAGGGGGCCCTATGGCTACACCTTC.

This clonotype was recorded a few times. V and J are TRBV12-3 or TRBV12-4 and TRBJ2-2; TRBD2 is a possible D gene (6 bases). The CDR3 length is 17 residues. V lost 10 bases to trimming and J lost 0 bases, with 21 bases between them. The CDR3 is CATTPPGVAANTGELFF. CDR3 DNA sequence: TGTGCCACTACACCACCCGGTGTAGCGGCGAACACCGGGGAGCTGTTTTTT.

This chain uses TRBV29-1 with TRBJ2-1; 7 bases are shared with TRBD1. After removal of 3 bases from V and 12 bases from J, the junction contained 11 bases not matched to a gene. The CDR3 loop spans 13 amino acids. Germline V gives CDR1 SQVTM, CDR2 ANQGSEA. CDR3 coding DNA: TGCAGCGTTGAGATAGGGGGCGAGGTTTTGCAGTTCTTC. This gives the protein CSVEIGGEVLQFF.